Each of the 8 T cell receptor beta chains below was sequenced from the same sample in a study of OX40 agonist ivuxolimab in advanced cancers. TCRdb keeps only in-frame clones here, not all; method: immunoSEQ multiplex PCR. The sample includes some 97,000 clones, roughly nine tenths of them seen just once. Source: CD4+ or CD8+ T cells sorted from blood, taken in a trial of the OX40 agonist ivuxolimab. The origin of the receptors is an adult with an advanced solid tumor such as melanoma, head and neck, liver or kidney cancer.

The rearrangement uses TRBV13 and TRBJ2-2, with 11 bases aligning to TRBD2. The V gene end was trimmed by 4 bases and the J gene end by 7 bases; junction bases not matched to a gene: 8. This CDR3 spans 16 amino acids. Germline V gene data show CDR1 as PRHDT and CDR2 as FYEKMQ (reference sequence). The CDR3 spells CASSSMTSGKDGELFF. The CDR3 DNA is TGTGCCAGCAGCTCTATGACTAGCGGGAAGGACGGGGAGCTGTTTTTT. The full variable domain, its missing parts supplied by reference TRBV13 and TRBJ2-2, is AAGVIQSPRHLIKEKRETATLKCYPIPRHDTVYWYQQGPGQDPQFLISFYEKMQSDKGSIPDRFSAQQFSDYHSELNMSSLELGDSALYFCASSSMTSGKDGELFFGEGSRLTVL.

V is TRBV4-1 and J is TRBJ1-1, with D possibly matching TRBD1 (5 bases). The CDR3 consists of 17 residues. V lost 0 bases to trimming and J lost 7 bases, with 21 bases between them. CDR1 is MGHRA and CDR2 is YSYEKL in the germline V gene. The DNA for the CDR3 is TGCGCCAGCAGCCAAGACACACTGACAGCTTTATTTGGTGAAGCTTTCTTT. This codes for CASSQDTLTALFGEAFF.

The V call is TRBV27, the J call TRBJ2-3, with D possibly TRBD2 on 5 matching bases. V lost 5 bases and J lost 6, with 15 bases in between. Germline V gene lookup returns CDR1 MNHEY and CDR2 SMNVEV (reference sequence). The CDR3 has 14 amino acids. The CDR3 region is CASSALGRRDTQYF. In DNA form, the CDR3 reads TGTGCCAGCAGTGCACTAGGGCGGCGGGATACGCAGTATTTT.

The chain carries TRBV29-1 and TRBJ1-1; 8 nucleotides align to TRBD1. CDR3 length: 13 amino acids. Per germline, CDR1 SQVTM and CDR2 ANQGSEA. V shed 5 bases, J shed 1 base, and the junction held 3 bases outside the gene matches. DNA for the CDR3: TGCAGCGTTAACAGGGGGGGGAACACTGAAGCTTTCTTT. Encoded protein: CSVNRGGNTEAFF.

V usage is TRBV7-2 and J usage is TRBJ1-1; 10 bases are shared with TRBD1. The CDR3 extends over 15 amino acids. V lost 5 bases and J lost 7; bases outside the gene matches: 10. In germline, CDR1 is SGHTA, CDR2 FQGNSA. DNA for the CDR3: TGTGCCAGCAGCCTAAGGGACAGGGGTGGTGGTGAAGCTTTCTTT. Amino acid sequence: CASSLRDRGGGEAFF.

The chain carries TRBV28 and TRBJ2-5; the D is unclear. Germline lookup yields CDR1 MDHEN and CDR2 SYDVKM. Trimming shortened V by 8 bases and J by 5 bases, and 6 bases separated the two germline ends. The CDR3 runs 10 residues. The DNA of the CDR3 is TGTGCCAGCGGGGTGGAGACCCAGTACTTC. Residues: CASGVETQYF.

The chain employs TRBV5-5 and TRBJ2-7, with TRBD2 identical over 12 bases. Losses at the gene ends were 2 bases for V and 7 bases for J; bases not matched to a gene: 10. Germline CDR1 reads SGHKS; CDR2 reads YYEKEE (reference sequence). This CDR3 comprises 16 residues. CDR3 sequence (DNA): TGTGCCAGCAGCTTTCGTCTAGCGGGAGGGGTTTGGGAGCAGTACTTC. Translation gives CASSFRLAGGVWEQYF.

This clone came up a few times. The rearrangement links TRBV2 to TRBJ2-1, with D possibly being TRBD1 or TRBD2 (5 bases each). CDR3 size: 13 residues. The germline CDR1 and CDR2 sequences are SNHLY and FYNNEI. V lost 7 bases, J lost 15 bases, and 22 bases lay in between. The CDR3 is CASIPDGARSPFF. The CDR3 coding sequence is TGTGCCAGCATCCCCGACGGGGCCCGCTCACCGTTCTTC. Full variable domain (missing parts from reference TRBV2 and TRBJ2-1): EPEVTQTPSHQVTQMGQEVILRCVPISNHLYFYWYRQILGQKVEFLVSFYNNEISEKSEIFDDQFSVERPDGSNFTLKIRSTKLEDSAMYFCASIPDGARSPFFGPGTRLTVL.